What follows are 5 T cell receptor beta chains derived from one specimen sequenced in a study of control samples from healthy donors and cancer patients. Method: immunoSEQ multiplex PCR; TCRdb's copy keeps in-frame clones and lacks some. The sample records 85,000 to 100,000 clones, approximately 78% being singletons. The sequencing input was blood. These receptors were obtained from a man between 60 and 75 years old in good health.

The V call is TRBV28, the J call TRBJ1-2, with a possible D match to TRBD1 (6 bases). Per the germline V gene, CDR1 is MDHEN and CDR2 is SYDVKM. This CDR3 comprises 15 residues. V was shortened by 8 bases and J by 4 bases, with 20 bases between the two germline ends. The CDR3 bases are TGTGCCAGCGGGGAAACAGGGACGGTGGGCTATGGCTACACCTTC. It specifies CASGETGTVGYGYTF.

This chain uses TRBV2 with TRBJ2-1; tentatively, D is TRBD1 (5 bases). This CDR3 contains 14 residues. The V end lost 6 bases, the J end lost 7 bases, and 16 bases lay between the germline ends. CDR1 SNHLY and CDR2 FYNNEI come from the germline V gene. In DNA form, the CDR3 reads TGTGCCAGCAGCCTTACTGGGGCACGGAATGAGCAGTTCTTC. Translated: CASSLTGARNEQFF.

This chain connects TRBV9 to TRBJ2-3; no clear D gene. The CDR3 loop spans 16 amino acids. CDR1 SGDLS and CDR2 YYNGEE come from the germline V gene. The V gene lost 6 bases and the J gene lost 0 bases, with 17 bases spanning the gap. DNA of the CDR3: TGTGCCAGCAACCGAGGTGATAGGGAAAGCACAGATACGCAGTATTTT. Translated, it gives CASNRGDRESTDTQYF. The whole variable domain, remainder taken from reference TRBV9 and TRBJ2-3, is DSGVTQTPKHLITATGQRVTLRCSPRSGDLSVYWYQQSLDQGLQFLIQYYNGEERAKGNILERFSAQQFPDLHSELNLSSLELGDSALYFCASNRGDRESTDTQYFGPGTRLTVL.

The chain uses TRBV14 and TRBJ2-5; a weak D match, TRBD1 (5 bases). The V gene lost 0 bases and the J gene lost 2 bases, with 10 bases spanning the gap. The CDR3 has 15 residues. Looked up from germline, CDR1 is SGHDN and CDR2 is FVKESK. DNA for the CDR3: TGTGCCAGCAGCCAAGAGGGGCAGGAGCAAGAGACCCAGTACTTC. Encoded protein: CASSQEGQEQETQYF.

The chain carries TRBV20-1 and TRBJ2-7; D is possibly TRBD1 (6 bases). This CDR3 contains 11 residues. Germline assignment: CDR1 DFQATT and CDR2 SNEGSKA (reference sequence). V was trimmed by 5 bases and J by 4 bases, leaving 9 bases between them. CDR3 DNA: TGCAGTGCTCACGGACAGTACGAGCAGTACTTC. Its protein is CSAHGQYEQYF.